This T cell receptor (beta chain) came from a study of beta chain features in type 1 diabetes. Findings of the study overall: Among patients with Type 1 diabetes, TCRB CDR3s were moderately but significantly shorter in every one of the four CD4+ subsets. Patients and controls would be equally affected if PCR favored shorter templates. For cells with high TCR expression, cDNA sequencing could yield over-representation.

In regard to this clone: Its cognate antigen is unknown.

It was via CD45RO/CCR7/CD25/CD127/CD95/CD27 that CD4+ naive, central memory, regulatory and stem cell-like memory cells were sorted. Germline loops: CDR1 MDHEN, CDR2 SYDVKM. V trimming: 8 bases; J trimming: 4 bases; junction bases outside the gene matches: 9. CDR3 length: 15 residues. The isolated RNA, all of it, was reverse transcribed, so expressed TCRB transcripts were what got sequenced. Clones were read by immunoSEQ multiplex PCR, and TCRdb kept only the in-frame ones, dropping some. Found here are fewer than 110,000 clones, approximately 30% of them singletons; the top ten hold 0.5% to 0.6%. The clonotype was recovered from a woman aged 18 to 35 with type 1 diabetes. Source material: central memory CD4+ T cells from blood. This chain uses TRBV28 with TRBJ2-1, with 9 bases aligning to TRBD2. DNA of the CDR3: TGTGCCAGCCGGGGGCTCCTAGCGGGATACAATGAGCAGTTCTTC. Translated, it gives CASRGLLAGYNEQFF.